The 3 T cell receptor beta chains below come from one sample, sequenced in a study of blood T cell repertoires in COVID-19 (TCRdb year 2020). The library was built by means of the immunoSEQ multiplex PCR assay. The table was pulled from immuneACCESS by TCRdb, which kept in-frame rearrangements only. Such tables lose some clones; where checked, under half of the loss comes from unresolved V genes, and the rest has no known cause. Present in this sample are around 190,000 clones, about four fifths of which were seen just once. Approximately 11% of the sample is held by the ten biggest clonotypes. The sample comprised peripheral blood. These TCRs come from a woman in her thirties or forties with COVID-19, enrolled during active disease.

This clone was observed a single time. The genes are TRBV19 and TRBJ1-5, with a weak D call TRBD1 (5 bases). The CDR3 is 15 residues long. With 4 bases removed from V and 0 bases from J, the gap between germline ends came to 10 bases. Germline loops: CDR1 LNHDA, CDR2 SQIVND (reference sequence). DNA of the CDR3: TGTGCCAGTAGTACAGGGAAGAATAGCAATCAGCCCCAGCATTTT. It yields the protein CASSTGKNSNQPQHF.

V is TRBV5-1 and J is TRBJ2-1; 7 bases map to TRBD1. CDR1 and CDR2 from the germline V gene are SGHRS and YFSETQ. The CDR3 extends over 14 amino acids. Trimming at V came to 4 bases and at J to 6 bases, leaving 7 bases not matched to a gene. The CDR3 coding sequence is TGCGCCAGCAGCCATTGGACAGGTCTCAATGAGCAGTTCTTC. Its translation is CASSHWTGLNEQFF.

The rearrangement uses TRBV5-4 and TRBJ2-2, with D tentatively TRBD2 (5 bases). Trimming removed 0 bases at V and 4 bases at J, with 10 bases between. The CDR3 is made up of 15 amino acids. Germline V gives CDR1 SGHNT, CDR2 YYREEE (reference sequence). The CDR3 protein is CASSLVGASTGELFF. As DNA, the CDR3 is TGTGCCAGCAGCTTGGTGGGAGCGAGCACCGGGGAGCTGTTTTTT.